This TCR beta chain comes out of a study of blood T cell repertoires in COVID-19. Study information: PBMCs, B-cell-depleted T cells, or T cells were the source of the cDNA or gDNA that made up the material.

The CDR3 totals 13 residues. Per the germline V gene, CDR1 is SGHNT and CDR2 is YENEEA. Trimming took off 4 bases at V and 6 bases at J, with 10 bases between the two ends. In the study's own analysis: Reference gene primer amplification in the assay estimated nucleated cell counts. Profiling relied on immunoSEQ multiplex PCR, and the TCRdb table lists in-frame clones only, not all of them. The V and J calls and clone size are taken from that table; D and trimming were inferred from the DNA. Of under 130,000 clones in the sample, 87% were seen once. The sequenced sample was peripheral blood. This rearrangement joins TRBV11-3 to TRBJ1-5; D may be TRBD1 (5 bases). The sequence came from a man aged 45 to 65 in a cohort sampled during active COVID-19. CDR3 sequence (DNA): TGTGCCAGCAGCTCCGGGGGAAGTCAGCCCCAGCATTTT. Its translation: CASSSGGSQPQHF. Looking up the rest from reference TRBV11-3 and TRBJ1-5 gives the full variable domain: EAGVVQSPRYKIIEKKQPVAFWCNPISGHNTLYWYLQNLGQGPELLIRYENEEAVDDSQLPKDRFSAERLKGVDSTLKIQPAELGDSAVYLCASSSGGSQPQHFGDGTRLSIL.